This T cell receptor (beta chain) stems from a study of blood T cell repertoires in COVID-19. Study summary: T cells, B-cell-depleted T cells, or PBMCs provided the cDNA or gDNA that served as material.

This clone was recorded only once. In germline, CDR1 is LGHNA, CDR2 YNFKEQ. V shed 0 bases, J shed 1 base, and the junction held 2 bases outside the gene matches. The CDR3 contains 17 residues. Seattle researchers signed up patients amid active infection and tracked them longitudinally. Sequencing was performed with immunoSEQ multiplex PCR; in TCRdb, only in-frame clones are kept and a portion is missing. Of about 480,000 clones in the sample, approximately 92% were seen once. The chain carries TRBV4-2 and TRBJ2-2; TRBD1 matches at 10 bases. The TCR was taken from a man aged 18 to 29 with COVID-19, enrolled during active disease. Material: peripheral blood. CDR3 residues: CASSQEWDRGNTGELFF. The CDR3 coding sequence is TGTGCCAGCAGCCAAGAATGGGACAGGGGGAACACCGGGGAGCTGTTTTTT.